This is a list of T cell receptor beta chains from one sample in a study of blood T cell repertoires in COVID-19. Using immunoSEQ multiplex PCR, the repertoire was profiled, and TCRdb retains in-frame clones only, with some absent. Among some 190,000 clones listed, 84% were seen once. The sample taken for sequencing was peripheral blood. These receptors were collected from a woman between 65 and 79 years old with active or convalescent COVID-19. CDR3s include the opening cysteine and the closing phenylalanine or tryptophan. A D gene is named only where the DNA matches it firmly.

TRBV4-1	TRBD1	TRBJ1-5	CASSQEPDRGHQPQHF	TGCGCCAGCAGCCAAGAACCGGACAGGGGGCATCAGCCCCAGCATTTT
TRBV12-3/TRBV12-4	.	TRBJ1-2	CASSSDLGYTF	TGTGCCAGCAGTTCAGACTTGGGCTACACCTTC
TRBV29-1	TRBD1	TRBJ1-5	CSATGTGVNQPQHF	TGCAGCGCAACCGGGACAGGGGTCAATCAGCCCCAGCATTTT
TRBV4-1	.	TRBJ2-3	CASSQVGSTDTQYF	TGCGCCAGCAGCCAAGTCGGGTCCACAGATACGCAGTATTTT
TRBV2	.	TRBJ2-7	CASSEATRGEQYF	TGTGCCAGCAGTGAAGCGACCCGGGGGGAGCAGTACTTC
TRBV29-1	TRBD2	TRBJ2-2	CSASSGINTGELFF	TGCAGCGCCTCTAGCGGCATTAACACCGGGGAGCTGTTTTTT
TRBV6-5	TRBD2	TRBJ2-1	CASSQLAGGYNEQFF	TGTGCCAGCAGTCAACTAGCGGGAGGCTACAATGAGCAGTTCTTC
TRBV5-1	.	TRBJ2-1	CASSLSSEPYNEQFF	TGCGCCAGCAGCTTGTCCAGCGAACCTTACAATGAGCAGTTCTTC
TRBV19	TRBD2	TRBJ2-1	CASRLAGGRDNEQFF	TGTGCCAGCAGACTAGCGGGAGGGCGGGACAATGAGCAGTTCTTC
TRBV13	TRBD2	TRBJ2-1	CASSSGTSEGEQFF	TGTGCCAGCAGCTCCGGGACTAGCGAGGGTGAGCAGTTCTTC
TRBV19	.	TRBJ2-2	CASSIPAGAAGELFF	TGTGCCAGTAGTATTCCAGCGGGCGCGGCCGGGGAGCTGTTTTTT
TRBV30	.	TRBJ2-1	CAWTSGSFNEQFF	TGTGCCTGGACCTCCGGGTCATTCAATGAGCAGTTCTTC
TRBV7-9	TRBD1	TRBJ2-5	CASSLVAAGGETQYF	TGTGCCAGCAGCTTAGTTGCTGCAGGGGGAGAGACCCAGTACTTC
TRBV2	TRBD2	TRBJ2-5	CASSLTSAKETQYF	TGTGCCAGCAGCCTAACTAGCGCAAAAGAGACCCAGTACTTC